This is a list of T cell receptor beta chains from one sample in a study of identical twins. TCRdb analysed the 5' RACE reads with MiXCR anew, one entry per CDR3 protein. The sample yields 1.5 million to 2 million distinct CDR3 sequences, about 31% seen once. The sample taken for sequencing was cord blood. The source of these receptors is a newborn girl in good health. The CDR3 runs from the conserved cysteine through the conserved F or W. D genes are given only for firm matches. Clone size is shown for a subset of rows, as once, few, many or a class of expanded clone.

NA,16,TRBV7-2,TRBD2,TRBJ2-7,CASSLEVSSGVYEQYF,TGTGCCAGCAGCTTAGAGGTGTCTAGCGGGGTTTACGAGCAGTACTTC
NA,16,TRBV27,NA,TRBJ2-1,CASSLSLRSIYNEQFF,TGTGCCAGCAGTTTATCGCTACGGTCTATCTACAATGAGCAGTTCTTC
NA,15,TRBV2,NA,TRBJ2-7,CASSGGSQPRYEQYF,TGTGCCAGCAGTGGGGGCTCGCAACCTCGCTACGAGCAGTACTTC
few,15,TRBV29-1,TRBD2,TRBJ2-1,CSVGQTSGVYNEQFF,TGCAGCGTTGGACAGACTAGCGGGGTTTACAATGAGCAGTTCTTC
NA,11,TRBV5-1,NA,TRBJ1-1,CASMDSREAFF,TGCGCCAGTATGGACTCCCGAGAAGCTTTCTTT
NA,16,TRBV12-3/TRBV12-4,NA,TRBJ1-4,CASSSLRQVPNEKLFF,TGTGCCAGCAGTTCCCTGAGACAGGTCCCTAATGAAAAACTGTTTTTT
few,14,TRBV29-1,TRBD1,TRBJ2-7,CSVRTGKNLYEQYF,TGCAGCGTTCGGACAGGGAAAAACCTCTACGAGCAGTACTTC
few,15,TRBV10-3,TRBD1,TRBJ1-6,CAISVGQVPNSPLHF,TGTGCCATCAGTGTAGGACAGGTGCCAAATTCACCCCTCCACTTT
many,11,TRBV20-1,NA,TRBJ2-1,CSASGYNEQFF,TGCAGTGCTAGCGGATACAATGAGCAGTTCTTC
NA,15,TRBV7-9,TRBD2,TRBJ2-7,CASRLAEYSYNEQYF,TGTGCCAGCAGACTAGCGGAGTACTCCTACAATGAGCAGTACTTC
few,11,TRBV5-1,NA,TRBJ1-2,CASSRGLSYTF,TGCGCCAGCAGCCGAGGACTGAGCTACACCTTC
few,17,TRBV6-6,NA,TRBJ1-6,CASSYSKGYGYNSPLHF,TGTGCCAGCAGTTACTCGAAGGGGTATGGGTATAATTCACCCCTCCACTTT
NA,16,TRBV6-6,NA,TRBJ1-5,CASSPTPPYSNQPQHF,TGTGCCAGCAGCCCCACCCCTCCTTATAGCAATCAGCCCCAGCATTTT
NA,14,TRBV6-2/TRBV6-3,TRBD1,TRBJ1-1,CASSYDPGGAEAFF,TGTGCCAGCAGTTACGACCCAGGGGGGGCTGAAGCTTTCTTT
NA,15,TRBV9,TRBD2,TRBJ2-7,CASSEGTSGRNEQYF,TGTGCCAGCAGTGAAGGGACTAGCGGGAGAAACGAGCAGTACTTC
few,11,TRBV6-1,NA,TRBJ1-5,CASSSTVAQHF,TGTGCCAGCAGCTCCACAGTGGCCCAGCATTTT
NA,16,TRBV21-1,NA,TRBJ2-3,CASSKRSSGRTDTQYF,TGTGCCAGCAGCAAAAGGAGTAGCGGGAGGACAGATACGCAGTATTTT
NA,13,TRBV30,NA,TRBJ1-2,CAWSNGLNYGYTF,TGTGCCTGGAGTAACGGGTTGAACTATGGCTACACCTTC
few,14,TRBV6-2/TRBV6-3,NA,TRBJ2-3,CASITGRVADTQYF,TGTGCCAGCATTACGGGAAGAGTGGCAGATACGCAGTATTTT
few,13,TRBV25-1,NA,TRBJ1-2,CASSGGGFYGYTF,TGTGCCAGCAGTGGGGGGGGCTTCTATGGCTACACCTTC
few,16,TRBV7-2,NA,TRBJ2-1,CASSLESGIYYNEQFF,TGTGCCAGCAGCTTAGAGTCCGGGATTTACTACAATGAGCAGTTCTTC
few,15,TRBV5-1,TRBD1,TRBJ1-1,CASSTGQGMNTEAFF,TGCGCCAGCAGCACCGGACAGGGTATGAACACTGAAGCTTTCTTT
few,16,TRBV11-2,NA,TRBJ2-2,CASSLTRLTNTGELFF,TGTGCCAGCAGCCTAACGCGTCTCACGAACACCGGGGAGCTGTTTTTT
NA,16,TRBV4-2,NA,TRBJ2-1,CASSQELVARKNEQFF,TGTGCCAGCAGCCAAGAATTGGTTGCGAGAAAAAATGAGCAGTTCTTC
many,14,TRBV5-1,TRBD2,TRBJ2-3,CASSWTSGGDTQYF,TGTGCCAGCAGCTGGACTAGCGGGGGAGATACGCAGTATTTT
NA,14,TRBV5-1,TRBD1,TRBJ1-1,CASRWTGGNTEAFF,TGCGCCAGCAGATGGACAGGGGGAAACACTGAAGCTTTCTTT
many,14,TRBV18,TRBD1,TRBJ2-1,CASSPGTGGNEQFF,TGTGCCAGCAGTCCCGGGACAGGGGGCAATGAGCAGTTCTTC
NA,16,TRBV5-1,NA,TRBJ1-6,CASSPDSPSYNSPLHF,TGCGCCAGCAGCCCGGACAGCCCTTCCTATAATTCACCCCTCCACTTT
NA,15,TRBV29-1,TRBD2,TRBJ2-7,CSVECLTSGENEQYF,TGCAGCGTTGAATGCTTAACTAGCGGGGAAAACGAGCAGTACTTC
many,16,TRBV5-1,TRBD2,TRBJ2-3,CASSFGTSGGTDTQYF,TGTGCCAGCAGCTTCGGGACTAGCGGGGGCACAGATACGCAGTATTTT
NA,12,TRBV12-3/TRBV12-4,NA,TRBJ2-3,CASSLSWDTQYF,TGTGCCAGCAGTCTGAGCTGGGATACGCAGTATTTT
NA,23,TRBV12-5,TRBD1,TRBJ1-2,CASGLVPLSLIDRRRQGNYGYTF,TGTGCTAGTGGTTTGGTACCCTTATCCCTCATCGACAGACGCCGACAGGGTAACTATGGCTACACCTTC
NA,13,TRBV20-1,NA,TRBJ2-7,CSASSPGPYEQYF,TGCAGTGCTTCTTCACCGGGGCCCTACGAGCAGTACTTC
NA,15,TRBV7-8,NA,TRBJ1-1,CASSLRGWANTEAFF,TGTGCCAGCAGCTTAAGAGGGTGGGCAAACACTGAAGCTTTCTTT
NA,14,TRBV6-1,TRBD2,TRBJ2-3,CASRAGAGADTQYF,TGTGCCAGCAGGGCGGGAGCGGGGGCAGATACGCAGTATTTT
NA,16,TRBV24-1,NA,TRBJ2-5,CATSDSQRTGREAQYF,TGTGCCACCAGTGATTCACAACGAACAGGGAGAGAGGCCCAGTACTTC
NA,14,TRBV25-1,TRBD1,TRBJ2-7,CASSERDRVREQYF,TGTGCCAGCAGTGAACGGGACAGGGTGCGGGAGCAGTACTTC
NA,15,TRBV2,TRBD2,TRBJ2-3,CASEALAGITDAQYF,TGTGCCAGCGAGGCTCTAGCGGGAATCACAGATGCGCAGTATTTT
NA,15,TRBV13,NA,TRBJ1-1,CASRQLPGSNTEAFF,TGTGCCAGCAGGCAACTACCCGGGTCGAACACTGAAGCTTTCTTT
NA,13,TRBV29-1,NA,TRBJ2-7,CSVVKKSSYEQYF,TGCAGCGTGGTCAAAAAGAGCTCCTACGAGCAGTACTTC
many,15,TRBV3-1,NA,TRBJ2-3,CASSRASPSTDTQYF,TGTGCCAGCAGCCGCGCTAGCCCTAGCACAGATACGCAGTATTTT
many,14,TRBV5-5,NA,TRBJ2-7,CASSLMPGSHEQYF,TGTGCCAGCAGCTTGATGCCGGGGAGTCACGAGCAGTACTTC
many,12,TRBV27,TRBD1,TRBJ1-1,CASRQGGTEAFF,TGTGCCAGTCGACAGGGAGGTACTGAAGCTTTCTTT
NA,16,TRBV3-1,TRBD1,TRBJ1-2,CASSQATGWAHYGYTF,TGTGCCAGCAGCCAAGCGACAGGGTGGGCTCACTATGGCTACACCTTC
NA,15,TRBV9,NA,TRBJ1-2,CASSVEVPQGHGYTF,TGTGCCAGCAGCGTAGAAGTCCCCCAGGGACATGGCTACACCTTC
NA,15,TRBV25-1,TRBD1,TRBJ2-7,CASSDAGTGSYEQYF,TGTGCCAGCAGCGACGCCGGGACAGGATCATACGAGCAGTACTTC
NA,15,TRBV2,TRBD2,TRBJ2-7,CVSSENSGRFYEQYF,TGTGTCAGCAGTGAGAACAGCGGGAGGTTCTACGAGCAGTACTTC
few,17,TRBV15,NA,TRBJ1-2,CATSERGPRYRYYGYTF,TGTGCCACCAGCGAACGGGGGCCTCGCTACAGATACTATGGCTACACCTTC
few,12,TRBV20-1,TRBD2,TRBJ2-1,CSARLADNEQFF,TGCAGTGCTAGACTAGCGGACAATGAGCAGTTCTTC
once,11,TRBV5-1,NA,TRBJ2-7,CASRVYNEQYF,TGCGCCAGCAGGGTATACAATGAGCAGTACTTC
NA,15,TRBV7-9,TRBD1,TRBJ1-2,CASSLRTGGVIGYTF,TGTGCCAGCAGCTTACGGACAGGGGGCGTAATTGGCTACACCTTC
NA,18,TRBV4-2,TRBD2,TRBJ2-1,CASSQPRDGTSGYNEQFF,TGTGCCAGCAGCCAACCCCGTGACGGGACTAGCGGTTACAATGAGCAGTTCTTC
few,15,TRBV20-1,NA,TRBJ2-7,CSARPLVGPPYEQYF,TGCAGTGCTAGGCCCCTTGTCGGCCCACCCTACGAGCAGTACTTC
NA,12,TRBV20-1,TRBD1,TRBJ2-5,CSATTGHNEQYF,TGCAGTGCTACGACAGGGCACAATGAGCAGTACTTC
NA,14,TRBV6-1,TRBD1,TRBJ1-4,CASSTDRGYEKLFF,TGTGCCAGCAGCACGGACAGGGGATACGAAAAACTGTTTTTT
NA,13,TRBV7-9,NA,TRBJ1-1,CASPDGMNTEAFF,TGTGCCAGCCCGGACGGAATGAACACTGAAGCTTTCTTT
few,14,TRBV20-1,NA,TRBJ1-4,CSAVWGHLNEKLFF,TGCAGTGCCGTTTGGGGACACCTTAATGAAAAACTGTTTTTT